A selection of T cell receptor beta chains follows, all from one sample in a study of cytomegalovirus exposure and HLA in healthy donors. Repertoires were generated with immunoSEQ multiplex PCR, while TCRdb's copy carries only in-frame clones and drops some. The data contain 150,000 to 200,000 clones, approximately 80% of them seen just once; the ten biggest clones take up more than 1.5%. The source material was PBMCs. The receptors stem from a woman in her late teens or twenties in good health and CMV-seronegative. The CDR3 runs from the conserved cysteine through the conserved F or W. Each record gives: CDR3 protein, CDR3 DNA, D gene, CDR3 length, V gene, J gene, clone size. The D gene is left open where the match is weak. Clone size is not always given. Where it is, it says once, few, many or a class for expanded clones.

CASSLAGLNYGYTF,TGTGCCAGCAGCTTGGCCGGGTTGAACTATGGCTACACCTTC,-,14,TRBV5-6,TRBJ1-2,once
CASSHPGGNTIYF,TGTGCCAGCAGCCACCCGGGGGGAAACACCATATATTTT,-,13,TRBV7-8,TRBJ1-3,-
CASSSGTTNTGELFF,TGTGCCAGCAGCTCAGGGACAACTAACACCGGGGAGCTGTTTTTT,-,15,TRBV5-4,TRBJ2-2,-
CASSLAITGEQYF,TGTGCCAGCAGCTTAGCGATCACAGGGGAGCAGTACTTC,-,13,TRBV7-9,TRBJ2-7,-
CASSIEGLLNQPQHF,TGTGCCAGTAGTATAGAGGGGCTCCTCAATCAGCCCCAGCATTTT,-,15,TRBV19,TRBJ1-5,-
CASRRSIVEAFF,TGTGCCAGCAGAAGGAGTATTGTAGAAGCTTTCTTT,-,12,TRBV6-5,TRBJ1-1,once
CASSRRQANEKLFF,TGTGCCAGCTCACGGAGGCAGGCTAATGAAAAACTGTTTTTT,-,14,TRBV18,TRBJ1-4,-
CASSLVGESTDTQYF,TGTGCCAGCAGCTTGGTTGGGGAGAGCACAGATACGCAGTATTTT,-,15,TRBV5-7,TRBJ2-3,-
CAWSVGQGAKDGYTF,TGTGCCTGGAGTGTAGGACAGGGGGCTAAGGATGGCTACACCTTC,TRBD1,15,TRBV30,TRBJ1-2,-
CSVDERSGYGYTF,TGCAGCGTCGACGAGAGGTCCGGCTATGGCTACACCTTC,-,13,TRBV29-1,TRBJ1-2,once
CSSSPPAWGNTEAFF,TGTTCCAGCAGCCCCCCGGCTTGGGGCAACACTGAAGCTTTCTTT,-,15,TRBV7-9,TRBJ1-1,-
CASSIDLGLSGGYTF,TGTGCCAGTAGTATAGATCTGGGTCTGAGCGGAGGCTACACCTTC,-,15,TRBV19,TRBJ1-2,-
CATQSGSLHTDTQYF,TGCGCCACCCAATCCGGGTCTCTCCACACAGATACGCAGTATTTT,-,15,TRBV10-1,TRBJ2-3,-
CARQGKSGGYEQYF,TGTGCCAGACAGGGGAAATCCGGGGGCTACGAGCAGTACTTC,-,14,TRBV2,TRBJ2-7,-
CASRQGTGPSSYNSPLHF,TGTGCCAGCAGACAAGGGACAGGACCGAGCTCCTATAATTCACCCCTCCACTTT,TRBD1,18,TRBV28,TRBJ1-6,-
CASSDRGYEKLFF,TGCGCCAGCAGTGATAGGGGGTATGAAAAACTGTTTTTT,-,13,TRBV10-2,TRBJ1-4,-
CASSPSGQSNEQFF,TGTGCCAGTAGTCCCTCGGGACAATCGAATGAGCAGTTCTTC,-,14,TRBV19,TRBJ2-1,-
CASPGESSIYEQYF,TGTGCCAGCCCAGGGGAGAGTTCGATCTACGAGCAGTACTTC,-,14,TRBV5-5,TRBJ2-7,-
CASSFIIGAGYTF,TGTGCCAGCAGCTTCATTATCGGAGCCGGCTACACCTTC,-,13,TRBV5-6,TRBJ1-2,-
CASSLRGVGQPQHF,TGTGCCAGCAGTTTACGGGGGGTAGGTCAGCCCCAGCATTTT,-,14,TRBV28,TRBJ1-5,-
CASSLRTLGGYTF,TGTGCCAGCAGCTTAAGGACTCTCGGAGGCTACACCTTC,-,13,TRBV7-9,TRBJ1-2,-
CASSPASGGSYEQYF,TGTGCCAGCAGCCCTGCTAGCGGGGGTTCCTACGAGCAGTACTTC,TRBD2,15,TRBV6-5,TRBJ2-7,-
CASSEGASGGNEQFF,TGTGCCAGCAGTGAAGGGGCTAGCGGGGGAAATGAGCAGTTCTTC,TRBD2,15,TRBV6-1,TRBJ2-1,-
CASTTESGQGRGQPQHF,TGTGCCAGCACAACCGAATCAGGACAGGGAAGGGGTCAGCCCCAGCATTTT,TRBD1,17,TRBV28,TRBJ1-5,-
CASGLVHGTSGTDTQYF,TGTGCTAGTGGTTTGGTACATGGCACCTCCGGCACAGATACGCAGTATTTT,-,17,TRBV12-5,TRBJ2-3,-
CASSTTGNEAFF,TGCGCCAGCAGTACGACAGGGAATGAAGCTTTCTTT,TRBD1,12,TRBV10-2,TRBJ1-1,-
CASSAPSGGNQPQHF,TGTGCCAGCAGTGCCCCGTCAGGGGGCAATCAGCCCCAGCATTTT,-,15,TRBV6-5,TRBJ1-5,-
CASSGEYGYTF,TGTGCCAGCTCAGGGGAATATGGCTACACCTTC,-,11,TRBV11-1,TRBJ1-2,-
CASSIGGPGPTYEQYF,TGTGCCAGTAGTATAGGGGGGCCGGGGCCGACCTACGAGCAGTACTTC,-,16,TRBV19,TRBJ2-7,-
CASSRNTGQGGYTF,TGCGCCAGCAGCAGAAACACTGGACAGGGAGGCTACACCTTC,TRBD1,14,TRBV5-1,TRBJ1-2,few
CASQGRAANTGELFF,TGTGCCAGTCAAGGGAGGGCCGCGAACACCGGGGAGCTGTTTTTT,TRBD2,15,TRBV6-6,TRBJ2-2,once